The 22 T cell receptor beta chains presented below share a single source sample, sequenced in a study of monozygotic twins with inflammatory bowel disease. Reanalyzing the 5' RACE reads, TCRdb keeps one entry per CDR3 protein, without DNA. The listing records around 450,000 distinct CDR3 sequences. Sequencing input: blood. Source of these receptors: a human donor with ulcerative colitis or Crohn's disease, or a healthy co-twin of an affected twin (not recorded which).

The chain is built from TRBV7-9 and TRBJ1-4. Looked up from germline, CDR1 is SEHNR and CDR2 is FQNEAQ (reference sequence). CDR3 length: 12 amino acids. The CDR3 loop is CASGPTNEKLFF.

The rearrangement joins TRBV12-3 or TRBV12-4 to TRBJ2-2; TCRdb designates TRBD1, a call that cannot be tested without DNA. This CDR3 has 15 residues. The CDR3 here is CASSSAGHPTGELFF.

J is TRBJ1-2 and V is TRBV24-1; TCRdb calls TRBD1, which cannot be checked without DNA. CDR1 is KGHDR and CDR2 is SFDVKD in the germline V gene. This CDR3 is 12 amino acids long. The CDR3 is CATSEGDYGYTF.

The chain has TRBV19 and TRBJ2-2. The CDR3 is made up of 14 amino acids. Germline assignment: CDR1 LNHDA and CDR2 SQIVND (reference sequence). This CDR3 reads CASTAVGWSGELFF.

The rearrangement uses TRBV29-1 and TRBJ1-3. The V gene's germline CDR1 is SQVTM and CDR2 ANQGSEA. This CDR3 is built from 11 residues. The CDR3 loop reads CSVQRGNTIYF.

This sequence joins TRBV20-1 and TRBJ1-2. CDR3 size: 11 residues. CDR1 is DFQATT and CDR2 is SNEGSKA in the germline V gene (reference sequence). The chain's CDR3 is CSARPNYGYTF.

This chain links TRBV19 with TRBJ2-1; no DNA is available, so the TRBD2 call from TCRdb remains unchecked. The CDR3 totals 17 residues. Germline V gene data show CDR1 as LNHDA and CDR2 as SQIVND (reference sequence). CDR3 region: CASKRTVAGSSYNEQFF.

The chain employs TRBV4-2 and TRBJ2-5. This CDR3 comprises 13 residues. Germline lookup yields CDR1 LGHNA and CDR2 YNFKEQ. The CDR3 here is CASSQLNLETQYF.

J is TRBJ2-1 and V is TRBV29-1. From germline, CDR1 is SQVTM and CDR2 ANQGSEA. The CDR3 is made up of 12 amino acids. CDR3 protein: CSVELPNNEQFF.

The rearrangement links TRBV30 to TRBJ1-6. The CDR3 spans 16 residues. Germline V gene lookup returns CDR1 GTSNPN and CDR2 SVGIG (reference sequence). CDR3 loop: CAWSAQLPGVNSPLHF.

This chain connects TRBV29-1 to TRBJ2-7; TCRdb's D call, TRBD1, is unchecked because there is no DNA. This CDR3 has 12 residues. Germline-derived CDR1 and CDR2 are SQVTM and ANQGSEA. The CDR3 reads CSAGQGFSEQYF.

The chain is built from TRBV12-3 or TRBV12-4 and TRBJ2-1; absent DNA, TCRdb's TRBD1 call cannot be checked. The CDR3 runs to 11 residues. CDR3 protein: CASSPRDEQFF.

This chain joins TRBV7-2 and TRBJ1-1; TCRdb's D call of TRBD1 is untestable without DNA. The CDR3 is made up of 13 amino acids. The germline V gene encodes CDR1 SGHTA and CDR2 FQGNSA. The chain's CDR3 is CASSPQGTTEAFF.

The genes are TRBV18 and TRBJ2-5; TCRdb picks TRBD1, but there is no DNA to check that call. The CDR3 loop spans 12 amino acids. In germline, CDR1 is KGHSH, CDR2 LQKENI. CDR3 amino acids: CASSPGEETQYF.

The CDR3 sequence is CASSRGDSYEQYF. The chain employs TRBV11-3 and TRBJ2-7. The CDR3 has 13 amino acids. Germline V CDR1 and CDR2: SGHNT, YENEEA.

V gene TRBV20-1 combines with J gene TRBJ1-1; the D gene TCRdb calls, TRBD1, cannot be checked with no DNA. CDR1 and CDR2 (germline): DFQATT, SNEGSKA (reference sequence). This CDR3 comprises 14 residues. This chain's CDR3 is CSATPPTPYTEAFF.

The V call is TRBV7-8, the J call TRBJ2-1; absent DNA, TCRdb's TRBD2 call cannot be checked. The CDR3 has 17 residues. CDR1 is SGHVS and CDR2 is FQNEAQ in the germline V gene. CDR3 in amino acids: CASSLRRTSRTDNEQFF.

This chain connects TRBV4-3 to TRBJ2-1; TCRdb gives TRBD2 as the D gene, but with no DNA this cannot be confirmed. CDR3 length: 16 amino acids. Looked up from germline, CDR1 is LGHNA and CDR2 is YSLEER. This CDR3 reads CASSQVSSGTRDEQFF.

The chain carries TRBV3-1 and TRBJ1-6; with no DNA, the TCRdb D assignment of TRBD1 cannot be verified. Germline loops: CDR1 LGHDT, CDR2 YNNKEL (reference sequence). There are 16 residues in the CDR3. The CDR3 sequence is CASSQDAGQPNSPLHF. The full variable domain, completed using reference TRBV3-1 and TRBJ1-6, is DTAVSQTPKYLVTQMGNDKSIKCEQNLGHDTMYWYKQDSKKFLKIMFSYNNKELIINETVPNRFSPKSPDKAHLNLHINSLELGDSAVYFCASSQDAGQPNSPLHFGNGTRLTVT.

This chain uses TRBV7-2 with TRBJ1-6. This CDR3 comprises 16 residues. Germline CDR1 and CDR2: SGHTA and FQGNSA. This chain's CDR3 is CASSGRRNSYNSPLHF.

The chain carries TRBV14 and TRBJ2-3; TCRdb lists TRBD2, though no DNA is available to test this call. Looked up from germline, CDR1 is SGHDN and CDR2 is FVKESK. The CDR3 is made up of 15 amino acids. The CDR3 loop is CASSPRRSGGDTQYF.

The J gene is TRBJ1-1, the V gene TRBV7-2. The CDR3 extends over 13 amino acids. Germline V CDR1 and CDR2: SGHTA, FQGNSA. The CDR3 here is CASSLDSSGWAFF. The full variable domain, its missing parts supplied by reference TRBV7-2 and TRBJ1-1, is GAGVSQSPSNKVTEKGKDVELRCDPISGHTALYWYRQSLGQGLEFLIYFQGNSAPDKSGLPSDRFSAERTGGSVSTLTIQRTQQEDSAVYLCASSLDSSGWAFFGQGTRLTVV.